Each of the 13 T cell receptor beta chains below was sequenced from the same sample in a study of T-cell memory formation after mild COVID-19. From the 5' RACE reads, TCRdb called clonotypes with MiXCR, one entry per CDR3 protein. The sample holds about 420,000 distinct CDR3 sequences, 23% seen once. Sequencing was carried out using PBMCs or a T cell subset sorted from them (not recorded which). These receptors all come from an adult woman who had mild COVID-19 (a few samples of this study predate the infection). Cell type and time point are not known.

This clonotype was counted only a few times. The chain has TRBV4-2 and TRBJ1-2; unclear D gene. Germline CDR1 LGHNA, CDR2 YNFKEQ. CDR3 length: 15 residues. V lost 0 bases to trimming and J lost 4 bases, with 12 bases between them. The CDR3 region is CASSQDRGGFYGYTF. CDR3 nucleotide sequence: TGTGCCAGCAGCCAAGATCGCGGCGGATTCTATGGCTACACCTTC.

This clonotype was detected many times. This chain links TRBV6-2 or TRBV6-3 with TRBJ2-2; D is possibly TRBD2 (5 bases). V was cut by 4 bases and J by 0 bases, with 15 bases left in between. This CDR3 has 17 residues. Germline CDR1 is MNHEY and CDR2 is SVGEGT. CDR3 residues: CASSSGRGAANTGELFF. The CDR3, as DNA: TGTGCCAGCAGTTCCGGCCGAGGAGCGGCGAACACCGGGGAGCTGTTTTTT.

This clonotype was counted ten times or more. This chain connects TRBV27 to TRBJ2-2; 8 positions match TRBD1. Germline V gene data show CDR1 as MNHEY and CDR2 as SMNVEV (reference sequence). This CDR3 is 16 amino acids long. V shed 8 bases and J 0 bases; nucleotides not matched to a gene: 8. The CDR3 coding sequence is TGTGCCAGCTCCGAACCGGACAGGGCGAACACCGGGGAGCTGTTTTTT. Its protein product is CASSEPDRANTGELFF.

This clonotype was observed a handful of times. The chain has TRBV4-1 and TRBJ1-5; D gene ambiguous. The V gene's germline CDR1 is MGHRA and CDR2 YSYEKL. The CDR3 has 17 residues. The ends were cut back, 3 bases at V and 2 bases at J, with 17 bases in the middle. Written as DNA, the CDR3 is TGCGCCAGCAGCCAGGTCCTTTCGGGCTCGGGCAATCAGCCCCAGCATTTT. The encoded protein is CASSQVLSGSGNQPQHF.

This clonotype was counted a few times. The genes are TRBV5-1 and TRBJ2-1, with 12 bases that match TRBD2. The CDR3 is made up of 16 amino acids. Germline-derived CDR1 and CDR2 are SGHRS and YFSETQ. The V gene end was trimmed by 4 bases and the J gene end by 9 bases; junction bases not matched to a gene: 11. The CDR3, as DNA: TGCGCCAGCAGCCCGTCGCTAGCGGGGGGGCCGGGTGAGCAGTTCTTC. Translation: CASSPSLAGGPGEQFF.

The rearrangement joins TRBV11-3 to TRBJ1-1; D is perhaps TRBD1 (6 bases). The CDR3 is 14 residues long. From germline, CDR1 is SGHNT and CDR2 YENEEA. Trimming shortened V by 2 bases and J by 6 bases, and 13 bases separated the two germline ends. CDR3 nucleotide sequence: TGTGCCAGCAGCTTAAGGACCTCAGGGGCTGAAGCTTTCTTT. It encodes CASSLRTSGAEAFF.

This clonotype has only a few counts. This chain links TRBV7-8 with TRBJ2-7; 7 bases map to TRBD1. Germline lookup yields CDR1 SGHVS and CDR2 FQNEAQ. The ends lost 0 bases at V and 2 bases at J; junction bases unmatched: 4. This CDR3 region has 15 residues. The CDR3 nucleotides are TGTGCCAGCAGCTTAGCACAGGGGTTCCCCTACGAGCAGTACTTC. Encoded protein: CASSLAQGFPYEQYF.

The gene calls are TRBV4-2 and TRBJ2-3; D is perhaps TRBD1 or TRBD2 (6 bases each). From germline, CDR1 is LGHNA and CDR2 YNFKEQ. The CDR3 totals 17 residues. Trimming pared 3 bases from V and 1 base from J, leaving 17 bases between. The CDR3 bases are TGTGCCAGCAGCCAGAGGGGGGCAGGGGTGGGCACAGATACGCAGTATTTT. This gives the protein CASSQRGAGVGTDTQYF.

This chain connects TRBV11-3 to TRBJ2-1; 8 bases are a match to TRBD1. V was clipped by 4 bases and J by 3 bases; unmatched bases: 5. Per the germline V gene, CDR1 is SGHNT and CDR2 is YENEEA. This CDR3 has 15 residues. For the CDR3, the DNA is TGTGCCAGCAGCTCCGACGGGACAGGCTACAATGAGCAGTTCTTC. Its translation: CASSSDGTGYNEQFF. Variable domain in full (rest from reference TRBV11-3 and TRBJ2-1): EAGVVQSPRYKIIEKKQPVAFWCNPISGHNTLYWYLQNLGQGPELLIRYENEEAVDDSQLPKDRFSAERLKGVDSTLKIQPAELGDSAVYLCASSSDGTGYNEQFFGPGTRLTVL.

The chain links TRBV27 to TRBJ2-7, with 10 bases lining up with TRBD2. Per germline, CDR1 MNHEY and CDR2 SMNVEV (reference sequence). The ends lost 3 bases at V and 6 bases at J; junction bases unmatched: 8. This CDR3 comprises 15 residues. The CDR3: CASSFFSGGFFEQYF. The CDR3 DNA sequence: TGTGCCAGCAGTTTCTTTAGCGGGGGGTTCTTCGAGCAGTACTTC.

The V call is TRBV5-1, the J call TRBJ2-1, with 14 bases matching TRBD2. From germline, CDR1 is SGHRS and CDR2 YFSETQ. The CDR3 has 16 residues. Trimming removed 3 bases from V and 8 bases from J; junction bases left unmatched: 7. As DNA, the CDR3 is TGCGCCAGCAGCTCGGTGACTAGCGGGGGGGGCTATGAGCAGTTCTTC. Protein sequence: CASSSVTSGGGYEQFF.

The sample holds a few counts of this clonotype. This chain connects TRBV6-5 to TRBJ2-1, with unresolved D. Looked up from germline, CDR1 is MNHEY and CDR2 is SVGAGI. The CDR3 is made up of 13 amino acids. The V and J ends lost 6 bases and 4 bases respectively, with 10 bases between them. The CDR3 bases are TGTGCCAGCAGCGATTCGAGGTACAATGAGCAGTTCTTC. Its protein is CASSDSRYNEQFF.

The genes are TRBV9 and TRBJ2-1; D possibly corresponds to TRBD1 (5 bases). Germline V gives CDR1 SGDLS, CDR2 YYNGEE. CDR3 length equals 15 residues. Trimming took off 6 bases at V and 1 base at J, with 14 bases between the two ends. CDR3 in amino acids: CASNQDRESYNEQFF. The CDR3 DNA follows: TGTGCCAGCAATCAAGACAGAGAATCCTACAATGAGCAGTTCTTC.